This T cell receptor (beta chain) was identified during a study of response to subunit inactivated influenza vaccine. This clonotype appeared many times. Via MiXCR, TCRdb re-called the RT-PCR reads, giving one row per CDR3 protein. This sample has about 180,000 distinct CDR3 sequences, with around a tenth found just once. The receptor comes from a man in his fifties or sixties who received an inactivated influenza vaccine. This material consisted of non-naive T cells sorted from PBMCs, taken on the day of vaccination.

The CDR3 DNA is TGTGCCAGCAGCTTACAAGGAGAATACAATGAGCAGTTCTTC. It translates to CASSLQGEYNEQFF. The chain joins TRBV11-3 to TRBJ2-1; no firm D call. Per the germline V gene, CDR1 is SGHNT and CDR2 is YENEEA. The CDR3 sequence is 14 residues long. With 2 bases removed from V and 4 bases from J, the gap between germline ends came to 9 bases.